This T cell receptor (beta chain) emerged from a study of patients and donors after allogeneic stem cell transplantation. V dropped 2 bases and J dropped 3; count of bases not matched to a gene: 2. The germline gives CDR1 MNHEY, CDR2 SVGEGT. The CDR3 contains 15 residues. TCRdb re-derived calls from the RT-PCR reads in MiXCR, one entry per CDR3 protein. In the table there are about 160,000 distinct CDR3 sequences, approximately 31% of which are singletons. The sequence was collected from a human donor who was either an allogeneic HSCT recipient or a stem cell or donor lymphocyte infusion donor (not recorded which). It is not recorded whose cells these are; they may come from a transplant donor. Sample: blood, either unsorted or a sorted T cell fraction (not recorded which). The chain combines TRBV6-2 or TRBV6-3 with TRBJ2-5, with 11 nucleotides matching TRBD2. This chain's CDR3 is CASSYRLAGKETQYF. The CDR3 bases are TGTGCCAGCAGTTACCGACTAGCGGGAAAAGAGACCCAGTACTTC.